This T cell receptor beta chain was captured in a study of blood T cell repertoires in COVID-19 (dated by TCRdb to the early 2020s). Study-level background: Samples from collaborators originated in the United States, Italy and Spain and spanned both the acute and convalescent phases of COVID-19. Deeply sampled blood TCRbeta repertoires from subjects exposed to, actively infected with, or recovered from COVID-19 were included in the dataset. The samples were drawn from the first 160 participants of the ongoing ImmuneRACE study and from some 1,300 subjects provided by 6 global collaborators. The sample metadata nearly always contained a de-identified subject ID, COVID-19 status, age in years and sex. The repertoires were released in a freely available public database intended as a resource for research on the immune response to SARS-CoV-2. The prospective study material was composed of cDNA or gDNA derived from T cells, B-cell-depleted T cells, or PBMCs. HLA class I and class II types, where available, came from metadata supplied by the sample provider rather than from assay-based typing. General study outcomes and caveats: How much clinical and demographic metadata was included differed by source and by participant, and the metadata was provided uncurated.

The immunoSEQ Assay, a bias-controlled multiplex PCR, was used to amplify TCRbeta CDR3 regions from genomic DNA. In the paper's pipeline: The number of nucleated cells in each sample was estimated from the amplification of reference gene primers within the assay. To quantify the absolute abundance of each unique TCRbeta CDR3 rearrangement, sequence reads were collapsed and filtered. For each sample, productive Simpson clonality was calculated by taking the square root of Simpson's diversity index across productive rearrangements. TCRdb retrieved this table from immuneACCESS and kept in-frame rearrangements only. Not all clones are present; in checked studies, unresolved V genes account for under half, and no reason is known for the remainder. D and trimming come from the DNA, and the V and J calls and clone size come from that table. This sample holds 250,000 to 350,000 clones; 70% to 90% were observed only once. The ten largest clones add up to roughly 4.3% of the sample.

This clone was detected once. This receptor's antigen is unknown. Base quality data are lacking; no much larger clone is found one base away. Enrolling through a virtual design, the prospective study's participants ranged in age from about 18 to 89 years and lived across approximately 25 United States geographic areas. In the prospective study, participants were assigned to cohorts based on the clinical history participants reported in a screening survey and a study questionnaire. For ImmuneRACE Cohort 3, a participant was defined as recovered based on two consecutive negative NP/OP PCR tests, clearance by a healthcare professional, or resolution of symptoms. In the prospective study, whole blood, serum and a nasopharyngeal or oropharyngeal swab were collected from each participant by mobile phlebotomists. Over an approximately 2-month period, participants in the prospective study had the option of providing additional blood draws and questionnaires. Prospective study blood samples were shipped either frozen or at room temperature before DNA extraction.

V is clipped by 7 bases and J by 3 bases, and the sequence between their germline boundaries is 16 bases long. From the cysteine through the phenylalanine, the CDR3 covers 13 amino acids. CDR3 DNA only is kept here, 39 bases in frame from base 1. The germline V gene yields SQVTM for CDR1 and ANQGSEA for CDR2. The sequenced sample was PBMCs or T cells enriched from blood (not recorded which). The rearranged segments are TRBV29-1 and TRBJ2-7; a weak D assignment points to TRBD1 (6 bases agree). The TCR was taken from a woman aged 25 to 39 who had recovered from COVID-19. CDR3 protein: CSAGVRTDYEQYF. The DNA sequence is as follows: TGCAGCGCTGGGGTCCGGACAGACTACGAGCAGTACTTC.